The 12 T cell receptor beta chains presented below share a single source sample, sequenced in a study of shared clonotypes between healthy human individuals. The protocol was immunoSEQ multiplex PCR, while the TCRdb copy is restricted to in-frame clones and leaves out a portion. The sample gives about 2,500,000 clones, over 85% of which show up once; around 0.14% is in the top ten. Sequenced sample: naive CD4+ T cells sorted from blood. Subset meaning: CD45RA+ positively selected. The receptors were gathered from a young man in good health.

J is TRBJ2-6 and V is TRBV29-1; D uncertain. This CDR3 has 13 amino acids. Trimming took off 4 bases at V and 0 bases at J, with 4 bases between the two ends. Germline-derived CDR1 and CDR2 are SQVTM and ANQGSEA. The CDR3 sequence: CSVAHSGANVLTF. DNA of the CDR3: TGCAGCGTTGCTCACTCTGGGGCCAACGTCCTGACTTTC. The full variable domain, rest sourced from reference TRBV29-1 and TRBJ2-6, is SAVISQKPSRDICQRGTSLTIQCQVDSQVTMMFWYRQQPGQSLTLIATANQGSEATYESGFVIDKFPISRPNLTFSTLTVSNMSPEDSSIYLCSVAHSGANVLTFGAGSRLTVL.

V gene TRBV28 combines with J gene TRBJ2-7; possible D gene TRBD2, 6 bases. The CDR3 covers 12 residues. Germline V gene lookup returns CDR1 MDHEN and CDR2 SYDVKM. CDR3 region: CGSGAGNYEQYF. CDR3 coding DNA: TGTGGATCAGGAGCGGGCAACTACGAGCAGTACTTC. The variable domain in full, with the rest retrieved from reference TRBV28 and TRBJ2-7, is DVKVTQSSRYLVKRTGEKVFLECVQDMDHENMFWYRQDPGLGLRLIYFSYDVKMKEKGDIPEGYSVSREKKERFSLILESASTNQTSMYLCGSGAGNYEQYFGPGTRLTVT.

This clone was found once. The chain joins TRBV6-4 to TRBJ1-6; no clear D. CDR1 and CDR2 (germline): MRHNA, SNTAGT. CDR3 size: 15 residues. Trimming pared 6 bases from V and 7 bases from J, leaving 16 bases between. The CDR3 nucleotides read TGTGCCAGCAGACTAGAGACGACTGAGAATTCACCCCTCCACTTT. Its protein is CASRLETTENSPLHF.

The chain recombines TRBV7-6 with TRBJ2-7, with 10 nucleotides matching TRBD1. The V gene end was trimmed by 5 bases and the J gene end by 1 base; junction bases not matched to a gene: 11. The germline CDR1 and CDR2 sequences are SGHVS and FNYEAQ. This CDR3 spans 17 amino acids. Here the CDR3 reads CASSRIPSGQGSYEQYF. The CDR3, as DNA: TGTGCCAGCAGCCGAATACCCTCGGGACAGGGGTCCTACGAGCAGTACTTC.

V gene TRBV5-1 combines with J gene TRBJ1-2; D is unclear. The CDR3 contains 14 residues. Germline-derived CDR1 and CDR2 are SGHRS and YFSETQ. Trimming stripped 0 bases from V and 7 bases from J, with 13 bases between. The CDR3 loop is CASSLAGWGLGYTF. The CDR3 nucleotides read TGCGCCAGCAGCTTGGCCGGGTGGGGTCTTGGCTACACCTTC. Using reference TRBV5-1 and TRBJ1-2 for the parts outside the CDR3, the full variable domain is KAGVTQTPRYLIKTRGQQVTLSCSPISGHRSVSWYQQTPGQGLQFLFEYFSETQRNKGNFPGRFSGRQFSNSRSEMNVSTLELGDSALYLCASSLAGWGLGYTFGSGTRLTVV.

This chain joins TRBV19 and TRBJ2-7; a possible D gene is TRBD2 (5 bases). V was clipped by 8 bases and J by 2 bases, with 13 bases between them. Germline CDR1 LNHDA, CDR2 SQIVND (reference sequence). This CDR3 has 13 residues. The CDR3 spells CASSGGSTYEQYF. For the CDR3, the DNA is TGTGCCAGTTCTGGAGGATCGACCTACGAGCAGTACTTC.

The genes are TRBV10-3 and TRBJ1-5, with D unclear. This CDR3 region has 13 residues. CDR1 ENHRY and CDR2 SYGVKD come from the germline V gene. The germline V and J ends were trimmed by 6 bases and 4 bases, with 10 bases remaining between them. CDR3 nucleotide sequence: TGTGCCATCAGCTCCGGGGTTAATCAGCCCCAGCATTTT. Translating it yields CAISSGVNQPQHF.

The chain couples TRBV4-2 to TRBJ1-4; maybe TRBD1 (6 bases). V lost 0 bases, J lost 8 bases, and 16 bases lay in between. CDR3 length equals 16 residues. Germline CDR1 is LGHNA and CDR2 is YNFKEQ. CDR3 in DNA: TGTGCCAGCAGCCAAGAACGCAGGGGACGACAAGAAAAACTGTTTTTT. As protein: CASSQERRGRQEKLFF.

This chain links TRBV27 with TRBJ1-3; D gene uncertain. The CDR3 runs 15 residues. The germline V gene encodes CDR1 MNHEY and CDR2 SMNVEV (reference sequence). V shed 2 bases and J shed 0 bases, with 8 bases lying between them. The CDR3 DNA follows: TGTGCCAGCAGTTTACGGGGAACCTCTGGAAACACCATATATTTT. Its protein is CASSLRGTSGNTIYF.

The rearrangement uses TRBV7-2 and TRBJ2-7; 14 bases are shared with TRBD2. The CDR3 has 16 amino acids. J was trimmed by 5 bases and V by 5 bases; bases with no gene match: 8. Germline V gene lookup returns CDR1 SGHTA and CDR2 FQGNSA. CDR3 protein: CASSLGLAGAIDEQYF. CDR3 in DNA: TGTGCCAGCAGCCTGGGACTAGCGGGAGCGATAGACGAGCAGTACTTC.

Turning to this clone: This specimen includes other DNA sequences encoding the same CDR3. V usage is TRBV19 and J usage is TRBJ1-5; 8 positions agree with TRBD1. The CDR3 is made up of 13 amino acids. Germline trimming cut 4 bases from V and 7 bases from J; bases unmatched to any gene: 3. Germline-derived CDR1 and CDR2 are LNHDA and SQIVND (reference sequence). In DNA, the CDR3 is TGTGCCAGTAGTACAGGGGGCGGACAGCCCCAGCATTTT. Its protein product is CASSTGGGQPQHF.

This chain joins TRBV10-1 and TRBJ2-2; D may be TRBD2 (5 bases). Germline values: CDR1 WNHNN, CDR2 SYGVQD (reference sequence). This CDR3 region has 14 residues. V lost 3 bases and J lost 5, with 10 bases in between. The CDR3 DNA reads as TGCGCCAGCAGTGATGCGGGTACGACCGGGGAGCTGTTTTTT. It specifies CASSDAGTTGELFF.